The rows below give T cell receptor beta chains drawn from one sample of a study of blood T cell repertoires in COVID-19. Profiling relied on immunoSEQ multiplex PCR, and the TCRdb table lists in-frame clones only, not all of them. The sample holds under 500,000 clones, around 90% seen once. The sequencing sample was made of PBMCs or T cells enriched from blood (not recorded which). The receptors originated from a woman aged 18-35 years with acute COVID-19. The conserved cysteine and the conserved F or W are not part of the CDR3 here. A D gene is named only where the DNA matches it firmly.

v_call d_call cdr3_length cdr3_aa
TRBV5-1 NA 13 ASSFPRGSNTEAF
TRBV28 TRBD1 12 ASSRDSLNQPQH
TRBV18 NA 14 ASSPGKQVGSEKLF
TRBV29-1 TRBD1 12 SVDLDRENTEAF
TRBV14 NA 10 ASSQADEKLF
TRBV3-1/TRBV3-2 TRBD1 12 ASSQGTGAQPQH
TRBV7-9 TRBD1 13 ASSSFGQGGGGYT
TRBV4-3 TRBD1 11 ASSQAGGDGYT
TRBV6-2/TRBV6-3 NA 13 ASSYSTGGGQPQH
TRBV22-1 NA 14 PGSARETGSDQPQH
TRBV10-3 NA 11 AISGSGGNEQF
TRBV18 NA 14 ASSPRGGRLNTEAF
TRBV5-1 TRBD2 14 ASSSRLAGGLDTQY
TRBV29-1 NA 12 SVHDRTGTGELF
TRBV19 NA 14 ASNKRTNEAFYGYT
TRBV4-1 NA 12 ASSQDRGWETQY
TRBV30 NA 12 ARGAASSGNTIY
TRBV3-1/TRBV3-2 TRBD1 15 ASSQDRTGSTNEKLF
TRBV25-1 NA 11 ASSLQDSYEQY
TRBV2 TRBD1 13 ASTRQGAGNQPQH